This T cell receptor beta chain was retrieved from a study of cytomegalovirus exposure and HLA in healthy donors. A multiplex PCR was run with 60 Vbeta primers and 13 Jbeta primers. Assay used: immunoSEQ multiplex PCR; TCRdb lists only in-frame clones, some missing. Seen here are about 230,000 clones, roughly 90% observed once, and the top ten hold 0.95% to 1.1%. Germline values: CDR1 LNHDA, CDR2 SQIVND (reference sequence). CDR3 size: 12 residues. V was cut by 7 bases and J by 6 bases, with 10 bases left in between. The V and J genes are TRBV19 and TRBJ1-5; D remains ambiguous. Material: PBMCs. The sequence was obtained from a woman between 18 and 29 years old in good health and CMV-seronegative. The CDR3 region is CASKNGGQPQHF. The CDR3 nucleotides read TGTGCCAGTAAAAACGGAGGTCAGCCCCAGCATTTT.